One and the same sample provided the 14 T cell receptor beta chains below, sequenced in a study of blood T cell repertoires in COVID-19. Measured with immunoSEQ multiplex PCR; TCRdb has only the in-frame clones, and not every one. The table shows 100,000 or so clones, with approximately 90% occurring only once. The sequenced sample consisted of peripheral blood. The receptors come from a human donor with acute or convalescent COVID-19. The donor label of this sample is uncertain.

The sample holds a few counts of this clone. J is TRBJ2-7 and V is TRBV7-9; 7 positions agree with TRBD2. With 5 bases clipped from V and 1 base from J, the junction kept 5 bases outside the gene matches. The CDR3 consists of 14 residues. Germline CDR1 SEHNR, CDR2 FQNEAQ (reference sequence). DNA for the CDR3: TGTGCCAGCAGCCTAAGCGGGAAATCCTACGAGCAGTACTTC. Its protein product is CASSLSGKSYEQYF. Based on the CDR3 plus reference TRBV7-9 and TRBJ2-7, the full variable domain is DTGVSQNPRHKITKRGQNVTFRCDPISEHNRLYWYRQTLGQGPEFLTYFQNEAQLEKSRLLSDRFSAERPKGSFSTLEIQRTEQGDSAMYLCASSLSGKSYEQYFGPGTRLTVT.

With respect to this clone: An end of the junction does not agree with germline; a read error may underlie this. V is TRBV28 and J is TRBJ2-5; D might be TRBD2 (5 bases). Germline assignment: CDR1 MDHEN and CDR2 SYDVKM. The CDR3 has 12 residues. The CDR3 sequence: CASSLRGLTRHF. CDR3 DNA sequence: TGTGCCAGCAGTTTACGAGGACTGACTCGGCACTTC.

The chain couples TRBV15 to TRBJ1-4; D is ambiguous. V was clipped by 0 bases and J by 5 bases, with 4 bases between them. CDR3 size: 13 residues. CDR1 LNHNV and CDR2 YYDKDF come from the germline V gene (reference sequence). The CDR3 nucleotides read TGTGCCACCAGCAGAGACCCGAATGAAAAACTGTTTTTT. Its translation is CATSRDPNEKLFF.

The gene calls are TRBV7-2 and TRBJ2-1; TRBD2 matches 9 bases. CDR1 SGHTA and CDR2 FQGNSA come from the germline V gene. J was trimmed by 9 bases and V by 5 bases; bases with no gene match: 14. This CDR3 region has 16 residues. The CDR3 reads CASSPEGRGGQGEQFF. The CDR3 DNA reads as TGTGCCAGCAGCCCTGAAGGGCGGGGGGGCCAGGGTGAGCAGTTCTTC.

The V call is TRBV19, the J call TRBJ2-2, with 9 bases matching TRBD2. The CDR3 runs to 14 residues. With V trimmed by 2 bases and J by 7 bases, 2 bases remained unmatched. From germline, CDR1 is LNHDA and CDR2 SQIVND (reference sequence). The CDR3 nucleotides read TGTGCCAGTAGTATATCACTAGCGGGCGGGGAGCTGTTTTTT. Translated: CASSISLAGGELFF.

The chain links TRBV6-2 or TRBV6-3 to TRBJ2-7; unclear D gene. The V gene lost 2 bases and the J gene lost 7 bases, with 6 bases spanning the gap. Germline lookup yields CDR1 MNHEY and CDR2 SVGEGT. The CDR3 is 11 amino acids. The CDR3 region is CASSYPQEQYF. The DNA of the CDR3 is TGTGCCAGCAGTTACCCGCAGGAGCAGTACTTC.

This chain uses TRBV5-5 with TRBJ1-4; D may be TRBD1 (5 bases). V lost 8 bases and J lost 5, with 13 bases in between. The CDR3 runs 13 residues. Germline assignment: CDR1 SGHKS and CDR2 YYEKEE (reference sequence). CDR3 in DNA: TGTGCCAGTACAGGCGATGCCAATGAAAAACTGTTTTTT. This encodes CASTGDANEKLFF. Drawing the rest from reference TRBV5-5 and TRBJ1-4, the complete variable domain is DAGVTQSPTHLIKTRGQQVTLRCSPISGHKSVSWYQQVLGQGPQFIFQYYEKEERGRGNFPDRFSARQFPNYSSELNVNALLLGDSALYLCASTGDANEKLFFGSGTQLSVL.

The chain has TRBV5-1 and TRBJ2-2, with 7 positions matching TRBD2. Germline CDR1 and CDR2: SGHRS and YFSETQ. V dropped 4 bases and J dropped 1; count of bases not matched to a gene: 7. This CDR3 spans 16 amino acids. CDR3: CASSGGLGLNTGELFF. The CDR3 region has the DNA TGCGCCAGCAGCGGTGGACTAGGCTTGAACACCGGGGAGCTGTTTTTT.

This clone has just one count. The genes are TRBV19 and TRBJ2-7; D call uncertain. The CDR3 is 14 amino acids. V was shortened by 1 base and J by 0 bases, with 7 bases between the two germline ends. The germline V gene encodes CDR1 LNHDA and CDR2 SQIVND (reference sequence). This CDR3 reads CASSIGWPSYEQYF. CDR3 coding DNA: TGTGCCAGTAGTATAGGTTGGCCCTCCTACGAGCAGTACTTC.

The chain employs TRBV9 and TRBJ1-6; D gene ambiguous. The CDR3 runs 14 residues. The V end lost 2 bases, the J end lost 3 bases, and 6 bases lay between the germline ends. Germline V gene data show CDR1 as SGDLS and CDR2 as YYNGEE. Here the CDR3 DNA reads TGTGCCAGCAGCGTGGCAGACTATAATTCACCCCTCCACTTT. Protein product: CASSVADYNSPLHF.

This sequence joins TRBV7-5 and TRBJ1-5. TRBV7-5 is a listed pseudogene. This CDR3 is 17 amino acids long. This CDR3 is CVRSLGGVGPLMRPQHF. CDR3 DNA: TGTGTCAGAAGCTTGGGAGGGGTCGGGCCCCTGATGAGGCCCCAGCATTTT.

The chain has TRBV5-1 and TRBJ2-7; possibly TRBD2 for D (5 bases). The CDR3 runs to 13 residues. Germline values: CDR1 SGHRS, CDR2 YFSETQ. Deletions cut 0 bases from V and 6 bases from J, with 10 bases between. The CDR3 DNA sequence: TGCGCCAGCAGCTTGGTTCTCCGGGGCGAGCAGTACTTC. Encoded protein: CASSLVLRGEQYF.

This chain joins TRBV18 and TRBJ2-3; TRBD1 agrees at 8 bases. The CDR3 is 15 amino acids. With V trimmed by 4 bases and J by 4 bases, 7 bases remained unmatched. Germline V gene sequence: CDR1 KGHSH, CDR2 LQKENI. For the CDR3, the DNA is TGTGCCAGCTCACAAAGACAGGGGACGGCAGATACGCAGTATTTT. Amino acid sequence: CASSQRQGTADTQYF. Full variable domain (outside the CDR3, taken from reference TRBV18 and TRBJ2-3): NAGVMQNPRHLVRRRGQEARLRCSPMKGHSHVYWYRQLPEEGLKFMVYLQKENIIDESGMPKERFSAEFPKEGPSILRIQQVVRGDSAAYFCASSQRQGTADTQYFGPGTRLTVL.

V and J are TRBV11-3 and TRBJ2-1; D may be TRBD1 (6 bases). The CDR3 spans 17 residues. From germline, CDR1 is SGHNT and CDR2 YENEEA. V lost 8 bases, J lost 2 bases, and 22 bases lay in between. CDR3 sequence: CASAPSSLGAPYNEQFF. Here the CDR3 DNA reads TGTGCCAGCGCCCCGAGCTCACTGGGGGCCCCCTACAATGAGCAGTTCTTC.